This entry features one TCR beta chain sequence. Its antigen specificity is not known. The cohort comprised some 680 healthy bone marrow donors. Cohort members were all nominally healthy when sampled, although unrecorded immune exposures were likely present. The donor was CMV seropositive and belonged to the group of more than 250 seropositive cohort members. A peripheral blood sample was collected from each donor, and TCR beta sequencing was performed on peripheral blood mononuclear cells. The Qiagen DNeasy Blood Extraction Kit was used to extract genomic DNA from the blood cell samples. Receptors were amplified or captured by the immunoSEQ multiplex PCR assay. For the multiplex PCR, a mixture combining 60 forward primers for TCR Vbeta segments and 13 reverse primers for TCR Jbeta segments was used. The CDR3 region of rearranged TCR beta genes was amplified from genomic DNA by a multiplex PCR assay. Amplified TCR beta libraries were sequenced as 87-base-pair reads on the Illumina HiSeq System. For the original study's pipeline: Across the 670 or so repertoires, a later analysis counted around 80 million unique TCR beta chains, around 11 million of which were shared by at least two donors. A nearest-neighbor algorithm error-corrected the raw reads and collapsed the reads into unique sequences, merging closely related sequences to remove PCR and sequencing errors. Alignment of CDR3 sequences to IMGT reference sequences was used to assign V, D and J gene segments. For a sequence to be retained, a match of at least six nucleotides to both a V gene segment and a J gene segment was required. Rearrangements were classified as productive when the CDR3 lacked stop codons and remained in frame with V and J, and all other rearrangements were classified as non-productive. CDR3 was defined according to IMGT convention as the region running from the second conserved V-encoded cysteine to the conserved J-encoded phenylalanine. The earlier analysis of 500 to 650 of the donors excluded any sequence lacking an unambiguous match to a single V gene segment. In an earlier analysis of several hundred of the donors, V segments were called functional above 56.7% productive rearrangements and were called segregating when the between-donor standard deviation exceeded 5%. To diagnose cytomegalovirus status from the catalog of TCR beta chain sequences, a statistical classification framework was built. In a later analysis, V and J genes were assigned by comparing TCR nucleotide sequences against IMGT/GENE-DB human TR gene sequences. Using the TCRdist pipeline, a later analysis assigned CDR3 sequences along with most-parsimonious VDJ recombination scenarios. A later analysis defined each TCR beta chain by its CDR3 amino acid sequence plus V-gene family, and excluded reads lacking a unique V-gene family. As a way to deal with suspected cross-contamination and a sequencing artifact, a later analysis dropped hundreds of nucleotide sequences that were highly shared and had low generation probability. In a later analysis, a clonal expansion index was calculated for each public chain from normalized within-repertoire ranks of inferred template counts. A later analysis computed generation probabilities with a VDJ recombination model fitted to out-of-frame rearrangements, and checked the results against IGoR. A later analysis scored TCR-TCR, TCR-HLA and TCR-CMV co-occurrence with hypergeometric tests, applying a repertoire-size bias correction to TCR pairs. False discovery rates were estimated in a later analysis by permuting HLA or CMV assignments 20 times. In a later analysis, co-occurring TCRs were grouped with DBSCAN, and TCRdist sequence similarity was added when clustering was performed within HLA-allele-positive subsets. Repertoires with fewer than 30,000 or more than 120,000 public chains, plus five repertoires with anomalous nucleotide sharing, were excluded from co-occurrence clustering. TCRdb provides this immuneACCESS table in a form limited to in-frame rearrangements. Some clones are lacking; in checked studies, under half of them reflect an unresolved V gene, and why the rest are absent is not known. That table is the source of V, J and clone size, and D and trimming were worked out from the DNA. This sample's listing comprises 200,000 to 250,000 clones. The top ten clones comprise around 0.95% of the sample.

V lost 6 bases and J lost 1 base, and the count of bases not matched to a germline gene is 9. From the cysteine through the phenylalanine, the CDR3 covers 15 amino acids. The read is trimmed to its CDR3 DNA, 45 bases read in frame from base 1. Via the germline V gene (reference sequence), CDR1 is MNHEY and CDR2 SMNVEV. This record belongs to a study of cytomegalovirus exposure and HLA in healthy donors (dated by TCRdb to the late 2010s). Study-level background: An earlier analysis of 550 to 700 of the donors reported 250 to 300 Gb of sequence data and 120 million or so unique TCR beta sequences from some 180 million T cells. About 310 gigabases of sequencing data and approximately 85 million unique TCR sequences were included in an early release covering 500 to 750 HLA-typed donors. Of the roughly 390 genotyped donors, 81% fell in the genetic ancestry cluster associated with self-reported Caucasian donors. The aim of the study was to test whether cataloging public T cell receptors could identify signatures of past pathogen exposure. The study profiled the T cell repertoires of under 850 subjects by immunosequencing and related them to cytomegalovirus serostatus. Besides the first cohort of approximately 670 subjects, a separate validation cohort made up of over 95 different subjects was used. To predict cytomegalovirus infection status, the study brought together high-throughput TCR immunosequencing, statistical association of individual TCRs with disease status, and machine learning. A later analysis re-analyzed previously published TCR beta repertoires from 660 or so donors and added high-resolution HLA genotyping to study TCR occurrence patterns. Rather than drawing on any new phenotypic data, the later analysis identified candidate immune exposures from TCR beta sequences and the way those sequences occurred across donors. An earlier analysis of 587 of the donors used high-throughput TCR beta sequencing to judge whether each TCR beta V gene segment behaved as functional or pseudogenic. Alongside the repertoire data, information on donor age, sex, ethnicity and CMV serostatus was compiled. A later genetic analysis used genome-wide SNP genotypes for about 60% of the roughly 700 donors, treating that subset as a discovery cohort. All discovery cohort repertoires had been generated using a single sequencing platform. Class I and class II HLA loci were covered by the typing at four-digit resolution. The number of typed donors differed by locus: about 620-640 for A, B, C, DRB1 and DQB1; some 500 for DQA1; roughly 600 for DPA1; and roughly 490 for DPB1. About five DR-DQ haplotypes were treated as single units for association and clustering because of strong linkage in the cohort. Among about 400 genotyped donors of the cohort, an average of roughly 230,000 unique TCR beta nucleotide sequences was sequenced per donor, of which 15% to 20% were non-productive. The paper's findings and limits, for the study overall: An association between a missense DCLRE1C variant and V-gene and J-gene trimming of TCR beta chains was found in a later genetic analysis and replicated in an independent cohort. Sequencing depth was assumed to be roughly uniform across donors in the presence/absence analyses, though that assumption may not hold. Some IMGT-functional V segments, including TRBV6-2 and TRBV6-3, could not be distinguished by the 87-base-pair reads and were therefore excluded. This cohort had only TCR beta chains sequenced, and the lack of alpha or paired-chain data limited which features could be detected. In vitro tests confirmed that three of the cytomegalovirus-associated TCR beta chains recognize cytomegalovirus antigens. A later analysis found that TCR association rates varied across HLA loci, with DRB1 alleles showing the most associated TCRs and HLA-C alleles the fewest. According to a later genetic analysis, donors in an Asian-associated ancestry cluster had fewer N-insertions in productive TCRs than the approximately 690-donor mean. A group of highly shared sequence variants was considered likely to be a technical artifact of the sequencing pipeline. A later analysis reported that several top co-occurrence clusters appeared linked to parvovirus B19, influenza, CMV and Epstein-Barr virus. When HLA alleles, especially DR and DQ, strongly co-occurred, attributing TCR associations to individual alleles was difficult. While some public TCRs were present in many individuals, most TCR sequences turned up only very rarely across donors. The earlier analysis of 587 of the donors excluded some 15 rarely observed V segments, including chromosome 9 orphons, because counts were too low. Because HLA typing was missing for some donors at each locus, association tests included only the typed subset. Most CMV-associated TCR beta chains appeared to be HLA-restricted in a later analysis, and the HLA associations seemed to be driven largely by CMV exposure. Correlated functional status among segregating V segments might reflect linkage disequilibrium, but an unknown experimental factor could not be ruled out. According to the authors, the approach could potentially be generalized to other disease states and immunological phenotypes. Specific HLA alleles were associated with 15,000 to 20,000 TCR beta sequences at a false discovery rate of 0.05 in a later analysis. Immune exposure information for the cohort was limited to CMV serostatus. Compared with equally common non-associated chains, HLA-associated TCR beta chains in a later analysis were more clonally expanded and had lower generation probabilities. In the study, around 150 TCR beta chains were listed as associated with cytomegalovirus. In an earlier analysis of some 640 of the donors, most TCR beta V segments were observed in productive rearrangements about 90% or about 30% of the time, broadly matching IMGT annotations. A further reported finding was that TCR beta sequences accurately predicted the HLA-A and HLA-B alleles for most subjects in the first cohort. The classifier was reported to diagnose cytomegalovirus status with high specificity and sensitivity in both the original cohort and the validation cohort.

Sequenced: PBMCs. In this chain, TRBV27 is recombined with TRBJ2-7, with 7 middle bases fitting TRBD1. This clonotype was sampled from a woman aged 25 to 39 in good health and CMV-seropositive. At the DNA level, the sequence is TGTGCCAGCAGCCGACAGGGCATTCCATCCTACGAGCAGTACTTC. This codes for CASSRQGIPSYEQYF.